This T cell receptor beta chain was found in a study of OX40 agonist ivuxolimab in advanced cancers. Study results and caveats: Some nonresponders likewise displayed low normalized T-cell clonal expansion.

Researchers took blood at baseline, on cycle 4 day 1, and on cycle 7 day 1. Germline CDR1 reads SGHRS; CDR2 reads YFSETQ. Trimming took 5 bases from V and 2 from J, leaving 5 bases between them. This CDR3 comprises 13 residues. Data came from immunoSEQ multiplex PCR; TCRdb stores just in-frame clones and leaves some out. The sample lists about 98,000 clones; about 92% were seen once. Of note for this clone: No antigen is known for it.

Material: CD4+ or CD8+ T cells sorted from blood, obtained in a trial of the OX40 agonist ivuxolimab. The TCR originated in an adult with an advanced solid tumor such as melanoma, head and neck, liver or kidney cancer. The J gene is TRBJ2-6, the V gene TRBV5-1; no firm D call. The CDR3 DNA follows: TGCGCCAGCAGGCAGCCTGGGGCCAACGTCCTGACTTTC. Residues: CASRQPGANVLTF.